Below, 12 T cell receptor beta chains from the same sample are listed, as sequenced in a study of cytomegalovirus exposure and HLA in healthy donors. The PCR employed 60 Vbeta primers together with 13 Jbeta primers. Measured with immunoSEQ multiplex PCR; TCRdb has only the in-frame clones, and not every one. The sample yields fewer than 140,000 clones, about three quarters seen once. Sequenced material: PBMCs. Source of these receptors: a boy younger than 18 in good health and CMV-seronegative.

The rearrangement joins TRBV2 to TRBJ1-2; the match to TRBD1 covers 10 bases. The CDR3 is made up of 14 amino acids. J lost 5 bases, V lost 6 bases, and 6 bases had no gene match. Germline-derived CDR1 and CDR2 are SNHLY and FYNNEI. The CDR3 protein is CASRTGQGNYGYTF. The DNA of the CDR3 is TGTGCCAGCAGGACGGGACAGGGGAATTATGGCTACACCTTC.

The V gene is TRBV29-1, the J gene TRBJ2-1; 12 bases map to TRBD2. CDR1 and CDR2 from the germline V gene are SQVTM and ANQGSEA. Losses at the gene ends were 6 bases for V and 7 bases for J; bases not matched to a gene: 10. CDR3 length: 15 amino acids. The CDR3, as DNA: TGCAGCGTCCGCTCGACTAGCGGGAGAACGAATGAGCAGTTCTTC. Protein: CSVRSTSGRTNEQFF.

The genes are TRBV6-5 and TRBJ2-7; 7 bases fit TRBD2. Germline V gene lookup returns CDR1 MNHEY and CDR2 SVGAGI. The length of the CDR3 is 15 residues. Losses at the gene ends were 6 bases for V and 4 bases for J; bases not matched to a gene: 12. For the CDR3, the DNA is TGTGCCAGCAGCAAAACTAGCGCGAGCCAATACGAGCAGTACTTC. Its translation: CASSKTSASQYEQYF.

This chain uses TRBV5-1 with TRBJ1-1; tentatively, D is TRBD1 (5 bases). Trimming removed 3 bases from V and 6 bases from J, with 15 bases in between. Germline lookup yields CDR1 SGHRS and CDR2 YFSETQ. This CDR3 has 14 amino acids. CDR3 sequence: CASSYNGGVPEAFF. DNA of the CDR3: TGCGCCAGCAGCTACAACGGGGGGGTTCCTGAAGCTTTCTTT.

The V and J genes are TRBV4-1 and TRBJ1-1; 11 bases are a match to TRBD1. The germline V gene encodes CDR1 MGHRA and CDR2 YSYEKL. V lost 3 bases, J lost 5 bases, and 5 bases stayed unmatched. The CDR3 is made up of 15 amino acids. In DNA form, the CDR3 reads TGCGCCAGCAGCCAGGGACAGGGGGACGGGACTGAAGCTTTCTTT. Amino acids: CASSQGQGDGTEAFF.

The chain recombines TRBV25-1 with TRBJ2-6, with D possibly matching TRBD2 (6 bases). Germline CDR1 is MGHDK and CDR2 is SYGVNS. Trimming took off 3 bases at V and 0 bases at J, with 15 bases between the two ends. The CDR3 runs 18 residues. The CDR3 reads CASSDQMGGVSGANVLTF. The CDR3 nucleotides are TGTGCCAGCAGTGATCAGATGGGGGGTGTCTCTGGGGCCAACGTCCTGACTTTC.

The chain links TRBV10-2 to TRBJ1-5, with D uncertain. The length of the CDR3 is 17 residues. The germline CDR1 and CDR2 sequences are WSHSY and SAAADI. Trimming stripped 6 bases from V and 0 bases from J, with 18 bases between. CDR3 DNA: TGCGCCAGCAGCACCGACCGGGTTCCAAATAGCAATCAGCCCCAGCATTTT. This sequence encodes CASSTDRVPNSNQPQHF.

V and J are TRBV4-3 and TRBJ2-2; D unresolved. Germline CDR1 LGHNA, CDR2 YSLEER. This CDR3 is built from 15 residues. V was clipped by 4 bases and J by 0 bases, with 9 bases between them. The DNA for the CDR3 is TGCGCCAGCAGCCCCAGTAAAACGAACACCGGGGAGCTGTTTTTT. This gives the protein CASSPSKTNTGELFF.

The rearrangement uses TRBV11-2 and TRBJ2-7; TRBD1 agrees at 7 bases. This CDR3 contains 14 residues. Trimming cost V 0 bases and J 3 bases; bases outside gene matches: 2. CDR1 and CDR2 from the germline V gene are SGHAT and FQNNGV. The CDR3 region has the DNA TGTGCCAGCAGCTTAGAGGGACAGTACTACGAGCAGTACTTC. Its protein is CASSLEGQYYEQYF.

The sample holds one count of this clone. V usage is TRBV19 and J usage is TRBJ2-7; no firm D call. This CDR3 comprises 13 residues. Germline values: CDR1 LNHDA, CDR2 SQIVND (reference sequence). The V and J ends lost 3 bases and 4 bases respectively, with 10 bases between them. CDR3 sequence (DNA): TGTGCCAGTAGTATTCGTGTCAGATACGAGCAGTACTTC. Encoded protein: CASSIRVRYEQYF.

The rearrangement links TRBV6-1 to TRBJ2-7, with 9 bases lining up with TRBD1. The ends lost 6 bases at V and 7 bases at J; junction bases unmatched: 13. The germline CDR1 and CDR2 sequences are MNHNS and SASEGT. The CDR3 sequence is 15 residues long. The CDR3 DNA is TGTGCCAGCAGCGCGACCGGGACAGGGCCTCGGGAGCAGTACTTC. Translated: CASSATGTGPREQYF.

CDR3 in DNA: TGTGCCAGCAGCTTAACGGGACTCAATGAGCAGTTCTTC. As protein: CASSLTGLNEQFF. V is TRBV7-3 and J is TRBJ2-1, with D maybe TRBD2 (6 bases). The germline V gene has CDR1 SGHTA and CDR2 FQGTGA. CDR3 length: 13 amino acids. V was trimmed by 0 bases and J by 6 bases, leaving 6 bases between them.